These 21 T cell receptor beta chains were sequenced from one sample in a study of CXCR3-negative and CXCR3-positive naive CD8 T cells. Study results and limitations: CXCR3-negative naive cells had less hydrophobic TRB CDR3s than did CXCR3-positive naive cells.

Libraries were UMI-labeled 5' RACE TRB cDNA. TCRdb reprocessed the 5' RACE reads and keeps a single row for each CDR3 protein, giving no DNA. This sample's clone table lists 130,000 to 150,000 distinct CDR3 sequences. Their specific antigens are unknown. Sequenced: naive CXCR3+ CD8+ T cells from blood. The subset here: CD45RO-CCR7+CD27+CD95- naive CD8+ T cells expressing CXCR3 (TNR3+). The receptors shown here come from a human donor in good health. Some clones in this sample may be carry-over from other donors' samples.

The gene calls are TRBV7-9 and TRBJ1-4. The germline gives CDR1 SEHNR, CDR2 FQNEAQ (reference sequence). The CDR3 spans 13 residues. CDR3 residues: CASSSEANEKLFF.

CDR3 in amino acids: CASSQGTNLADTQYF. V usage is TRBV3-1 and J usage is TRBJ2-3; the TRBD2 assignment by TCRdb is unverifiable without DNA. Germline V gene data show CDR1 as LGHDT and CDR2 as YNNKEL (reference sequence). This CDR3 is 15 amino acids long.

The chain carries TRBV11-3 and TRBJ2-7. Germline assignment: CDR1 SGHNT and CDR2 YENEEA. This CDR3 region has 16 residues. Here the CDR3 reads CASSLDIGVSSHEQYF.

The V and J genes are TRBV3-1 and TRBJ2-5; lacking DNA, the TRBD1 call made by TCRdb goes unchecked. Germline V lookup: CDR1 LGHDT, CDR2 YNNKEL (reference sequence). The CDR3 is 19 residues long. The CDR3 sequence: CASSPRRLQGGGRQETQYF.

The rearrangement links TRBV6-5 to TRBJ2-1; TCRdb proposes TRBD2, but this gene call is untestable without DNA. This CDR3 is 14 amino acids long. Germline lookup yields CDR1 MNHEY and CDR2 SVGAGI. CDR3 amino acids: CASSTGTSLNEQFF.

This rearrangement joins TRBV20-1 to TRBJ2-3. Per germline, CDR1 DFQATT and CDR2 SNEGSKA (reference sequence). The CDR3 runs to 14 residues. This CDR3 reads CSAKTVSSTDTQYF.

The rearrangement links TRBV29-1 to TRBJ2-5; the D call from TCRdb, TRBD1, cannot be confirmed without DNA. The CDR3 consists of 13 residues. CDR1 and CDR2 from the germline V gene are SQVTM and ANQGSEA. CDR3 region: CSAAAGAGETQYF.

This chain uses TRBV11-2 with TRBJ2-3; TCRdb gives TRBD2 as the D gene, but with no DNA this cannot be confirmed. The CDR3 has 16 residues. Germline V gene lookup returns CDR1 SGHAT and CDR2 FQNNGV. CDR3 loop: CASSQLAGGVPDTQYF. The whole variable domain, remainder taken from reference TRBV11-2 and TRBJ2-3, is EAGVAQSPRYKIIEKRQSVAFWCNPISGHATLYWYQQILGQGPKLLIQFQNNGVVDDSQLPKDRFSAERLKGVDSTLKIQPAKLEDSAVYLCASSQLAGGVPDTQYFGPGTRLTVL.

The V call is TRBV27, the J call TRBJ1-4; TCRdb's D gene call, TRBD1, goes unchecked for lack of DNA. This CDR3 comprises 16 residues. Germline V lookup: CDR1 MNHEY, CDR2 SMNVEV (reference sequence). Here the CDR3 reads CASSSRQTTTNEKLFF.

The chain has TRBV4-3 and TRBJ2-4; with no DNA, the TCRdb D assignment of TRBD1 cannot be verified. CDR1 is LGHNA and CDR2 is YSLEER in the germline V gene. The CDR3 has 15 residues. The CDR3 sequence is CASSPSQGVSDIQYF.

The gene calls are TRBV28 and TRBJ1-2. The CDR3 sequence is 15 residues long. In germline, CDR1 is MDHEN, CDR2 SYDVKM. The CDR3 reads CASTTTIYINYGYTF.

The V and J genes are TRBV28 and TRBJ2-5; TCRdb designates TRBD1, a call that cannot be tested without DNA. Germline CDR1 reads MDHEN; CDR2 reads SYDVKM. The CDR3 runs to 12 residues. The CDR3 loop reads CASSPLVETQYF. The full variable domain, its missing parts supplied by reference TRBV28 and TRBJ2-5, is DVKVTQSSRYLVKRTGEKVFLECVQDMDHENMFWYRQDPGLGLRLIYFSYDVKMKEKGDIPEGYSVSREKKERFSLILESASTNQTSMYLCASSPLVETQYFGPGTRLLVL.

The rearrangement uses TRBV9 and TRBJ2-7. This CDR3 has 14 residues. Germline CDR1 is SGDLS and CDR2 is YYNGEE. CDR3 in amino acids: CASSVGGGAYEQYF.

The rearrangement uses TRBV19 and TRBJ1-4; absent DNA, TCRdb's TRBD1 call cannot be checked. The length of the CDR3 is 17 residues. Germline CDR1 reads LNHDA; CDR2 reads SQIVND (reference sequence). CDR3 sequence reads: CASTENDRVSTNEKLFF.

The chain has TRBV4-2 and TRBJ2-6; TCRdb's D call of TRBD1 is untestable without DNA. The CDR3 is 18 residues long. Germline V CDR1 and CDR2: LGHNA, YNFKEQ. CDR3: CASSQAPGRNSGANVLTF.

This CDR3 is CASSYSGSIYEQYF. The chain joins TRBV6-6 to TRBJ2-7. The CDR3 loop spans 14 amino acids. CDR1 and CDR2 from the germline V gene are MNHNY and SVGAGI (reference sequence).

The chain joins TRBV25-1 to TRBJ2-7. This CDR3 is 14 amino acids long. Germline V gene sequence: CDR1 MGHDK, CDR2 SYGVNS. The CDR3 sequence is CASSEYLKAYEQYF.

V gene TRBV28 combines with J gene TRBJ2-3. Germline CDR1 and CDR2: MDHEN and SYDVKM. The CDR3 is 13 amino acids. The CDR3 reads CASTRSRTDTQYF.

This chain's CDR3 is CASRLMLGANEQFF. The chain joins TRBV27 to TRBJ2-1; without DNA, the TCRdb call of TRBD1 cannot be checked. Germline lookup yields CDR1 MNHEY and CDR2 SMNVEV (reference sequence). This CDR3 region has 14 residues.

The rearrangement joins TRBV29-1 to TRBJ2-1; TCRdb indicates TRBD1, and absent DNA this call remains unverified. The CDR3 consists of 12 residues. CDR1 SQVTM and CDR2 ANQGSEA come from the germline V gene. The CDR3 here is CSVEEGVNEQFF.

V and J are TRBV7-3 and TRBJ2-2. The germline V gene has CDR1 SGHTA and CDR2 FQGTGA. The CDR3 is 13 residues long. CDR3 amino acids: CASSVGNTGELFF.